A selection of T cell receptor beta chains follows, all from one sample in a study of blood T cell repertoires in COVID-19. The table came from immunoSEQ multiplex PCR; TCRdb's copy has only in-frame clones and leaves some out. The sample yields some 180,000 clones, 75% to 85% seen once. Sequenced input: peripheral blood. All receptors derive from a woman aged 40-49 years with COVID-19, enrolled during active disease. The CDR3 runs from the conserved cysteine through the conserved F or W. The D gene is left open where the match is weak. Rows give clone size only sometimes, using once, few, many, or a class for an expanded clone.

size	D	V	J	CDR3	DNA
.	.	TRBV6-5	TRBJ2-2	CASSPPYTGELFF	TGTGCCAGCAGTCCCCCGTACACCGGGGAGCTGTTTTTT
once	.	TRBV11-2	TRBJ2-7	CASREWGERGTYEQYF	TGTGCCAGCAGAGAATGGGGGGAAAGAGGGACCTACGAGCAGTACTTC
.	TRBD2	TRBV19	TRBJ2-7	CASSDGDYPSEQYF	TGTGCCAGTAGTGATGGGGACTACCCCTCCGAGCAGTACTTC
.	.	TRBV4-2	TRBJ1-1	CASSQEQVFGGTEAFF	TGTGCCAGCAGCCAAGAACAGGTTTTTGGGGGGACTGAAGCTTTCTTT
.	TRBD2	TRBV5-1	TRBJ2-5	CASTPGLAEETQYF	TGCGCCAGTACGCCGGGACTAGCGGAAGAGACCCAGTACTTC
.	.	TRBV23-1	TRBJ2-4	CAGWARRYIQYF	TGCGCCGGGTGGGCCCGAAGGTACATTCAGTACTTC
.	.	TRBV18	TRBJ1-2	CASSLQESSHEGYTF	TGTGCCAGCTCACTCCAAGAATCGAGCCATGAGGGCTACACCTTC
.	TRBD1	TRBV6-6	TRBJ1-1	CASSLTSGTGGRTEAFF	TGTGCCAGCAGTCTAACCTCCGGGACAGGGGGCCGGACTGAAGCTTTCTTT
.	.	TRBV21-1	TRBJ1-1	CASSIRRQGFMECSTFNTEAFF	TGTGCCAGCAGCATCCGCCGACAGGGTTTTATGGAATGCAGTACCTTCAACACTGAAGCTTTCTTT
.	.	TRBV19	TRBJ2-5	CASSETQQETQYF	TGTGCCAGTAGTGAGACACAACAAGAGACCCAGTACTTC
.	TRBD1	TRBV7-2	TRBJ1-1	CASSFLTGGGSAFF	TGTGCCAGCAGCTTCCTTACAGGGGGAGGGTCGGCTTTCTTT
.	TRBD1	TRBV5-1	TRBJ1-3	CASSLLPGGEGNTIYF	TGCGCCAGCAGCTTGCTTCCAGGGGGTGAAGGAAACACCATATATTTT
.	TRBD1	TRBV2	TRBJ2-2	CAGRTGRNTGELFF	TGTGCCGGCCGGACAGGGCGTAACACCGGGGAGCTGTTTTTT
.	.	TRBV18	TRBJ1-1	CASSIEQGRNTEAFF	TGTGCCAGCTCAATCGAACAGGGAAGGAACACTGAAGCTTTCTTT
.	TRBD2	TRBV7-2	TRBJ2-7	CASSFSGGGAREQYF	TGTGCCAGCAGCTTCAGTGGCGGGGGGGCGAGAGAGCAGTACTTC
.	.	TRBV7-2	TRBJ2-3	CASSLAGSGPVTDTQYF	TGTGCCAGCAGCTTAGCGGGGAGCGGGCCCGTCACAGATACGCAGTATTTT
.	TRBD1	TRBV27	TRBJ2-7	CASSLSGTGGYYEQYF	TGTGCCAGCAGTTTATCCGGGACAGGGGGGTACTACGAGCAGTACTTC
.	.	TRBV5-4	TRBJ2-7	CASSFTPGPYEQYF	TGTGCCAGCAGCTTTACCCCTGGGCCTTACGAGCAGTACTTC
.	.	TRBV9	TRBJ2-7	CASSITGFSYEQYF	TGTGCCAGTTCGATTACAGGGTTCTCCTACGAGCAGTACTTC
few	TRBD2	TRBV7-8	TRBJ2-7	CASSLVVSGGEQYF	TGTGCCAGCAGCTTAGTAGTTAGCGGGGGGGAGCAGTACTTC
.	.	TRBV6-6	TRBJ2-1	CASSYYRVADNEQFF	TGTGCCAGCAGTTACTATCGGGTGGCGGACAATGAGCAGTTCTTC
.	.	TRBV9	TRBJ1-4	CASSATGYNEKLFF	TGTGCCAGCAGCGCGACGGGGTACAACGAAAAACTGTTTTTT
.	.	TRBV27	TRBJ2-3	CASSLQGADTQYF	TGTGCCAGCAGCTTACAGGGTGCAGATACGCAGTATTTT
.	.	TRBV4-1	TRBJ1-2	CASSQSLTDRLNYGYTF	TGCGCCAGCAGCCAAAGCCTTACCGACAGACTCAACTATGGCTACACCTTC
once	TRBD1	TRBV2	TRBJ2-1	CASSPRGPEQFF	TGTGCCAGCAGTCCTAGGGGGCCTGAGCAGTTCTTC
.	TRBD2	TRBV4-1	TRBJ2-7	CASSHQLAGLYEQYF	TGCGCCAGCAGCCATCAACTAGCGGGACTCTACGAGCAGTACTTC
.	.	TRBV7-2	TRBJ1-1	CASSLVGAREGYTEAFF	TGTGCCAGCAGCTTAGTGGGGGCCAGGGAAGGATACACTGAAGCTTTCTTT
.	TRBD2	TRBV19	TRBJ2-1	CASSIGGSFLEQFF	TGTGCCAGTAGTATAGGCGGGAGTTTTCTTGAGCAGTTCTTC
once	.	TRBV6-4	TRBJ2-1	CASSLQGHEQFF	TGTGCCAGCAGTCTACAGGGTCATGAGCAGTTCTTC
.	.	TRBV6-6	TRBJ1-4	CASSTPGAEKKLFF	TGTGCCAGCAGCACCCCAGGGGCGGAGAAAAAACTGTTTTTT
.	.	TRBV7-2	TRBJ1-4	CASSLSSTNEKLFF	TGTGCCAGCAGCCTAAGTTCCACTAATGAAAAACTGTTTTTT
.	.	TRBV27	TRBJ2-7	CASSWRQTYEQYF	TGTGCCAGCAGTTGGAGACAGACCTACGAGCAGTACTTC
.	TRBD1	TRBV2	TRBJ2-1	CASSADRAEQFF	TGTGCCAGCAGTGCCGACAGGGCTGAGCAGTTCTTC
.	.	TRBV6-2/TRBV6-3	TRBJ1-1	CASSLAGGNTEAFF	TGTGCCAGCAGTCTGGCGGGGGGCAACACTGAAGCTTTCTTT
.	.	TRBV7-2	TRBJ1-4	CASSLGVNEKLFF	TGTGCCAGCAGCTTGGGAGTAAATGAAAAACTGTTTTTT
few	.	TRBV30	TRBJ1-5	CAWSDSGSRPQHF	TGTGCCTGGAGTGACAGCGGGAGCCGGCCCCAGCATTTT
.	.	TRBV7-2	TRBJ1-5	CASTLGGTSNQPQHF	TGTGCCAGCACTTTGGGGGGGACTAGCAATCAGCCCCAGCATTTT
.	TRBD2	TRBV6-6	TRBJ2-3	CASRWRGSTDTQYF	TGTGCCAGCAGGTGGCGGGGGAGCACAGATACGCAGTATTTT
.	.	TRBV30	TRBJ1-5	CAWSYFTGAGQPQHF	TGTGCCTGGAGTTATTTTACAGGAGCAGGGCAGCCCCAGCATTTT
.	.	TRBV10-3	TRBJ2-7	CAISPTVYEQYF	TGTGCCATCAGCCCGACAGTCTACGAGCAGTACTTC
.	.	TRBV7-2	TRBJ2-1	CASSLEGVNEQFF	TGTGCCAGCAGCTTAGAAGGAGTTAATGAGCAGTTCTTC
.	.	TRBV2	TRBJ2-7	CASTLQGTYEQYF	TGTGCCAGCACCCTCCAGGGGACCTACGAGCAGTACTTC
.	.	TRBV3-1/TRBV3-2	TRBJ2-1	CASNAGSGDEQFF	TGTGCCAGCAACGCAGGGTCGGGCGATGAGCAGTTCTTC
.	.	TRBV18	TRBJ2-6	CASSVQGTLTSGANVLTF	TGTGCCAGCTCCGTACAGGGCACCCTCACCTCTGGGGCCAACGTCCTGACTTTC
.	.	TRBV5-1	TRBJ1-1	CASSLEQGKLNTEAFF	TGCGCCAGCAGCTTGGAGCAGGGGAAGTTAAACACTGAAGCTTTCTTT
.	TRBD1	TRBV18	TRBJ2-5	CASSPRTGQETQYF	TGTGCCAGCTCACCGAGGACAGGACAAGAGACCCAGTACTTC
.	.	TRBV25-1	TRBJ2-2	CASSETGSYGGELFF	TGTGCCAGCAGTGAAACGGGGAGCTATGGCGGGGAGCTGTTTTTT
once	.	TRBV11-2	TRBJ2-5	CASSLDGWTPRSTQETQYF	TGTGCCAGCAGCTTAGATGGGTGGACACCCAGGTCCACCCAAGAGACCCAGTACTTC
few	TRBD1	TRBV29-1	TRBJ1-1	CSVEGDSQAFF	TGCAGCGTTGAAGGGGACAGTCAAGCTTTCTTT
.	TRBD2	TRBV11-3	TRBJ2-1	CASSSPDLERGNNEQFF	TGTGCCAGCAGCTCACCTGACCTTGAGCGGGGGAACAATGAGCAGTTCTTC
.	TRBD1	TRBV7-7	TRBJ2-2	CASSLDRAGELFF	TGTGCCAGCAGCCTCGACAGGGCCGGGGAGCTGTTTTTT
.	TRBD1	TRBV5-1	TRBJ2-2	CASSTDRVSGELFF	TGCGCCAGCAGCACGGACAGGGTTAGCGGGGAGCTGTTTTTT